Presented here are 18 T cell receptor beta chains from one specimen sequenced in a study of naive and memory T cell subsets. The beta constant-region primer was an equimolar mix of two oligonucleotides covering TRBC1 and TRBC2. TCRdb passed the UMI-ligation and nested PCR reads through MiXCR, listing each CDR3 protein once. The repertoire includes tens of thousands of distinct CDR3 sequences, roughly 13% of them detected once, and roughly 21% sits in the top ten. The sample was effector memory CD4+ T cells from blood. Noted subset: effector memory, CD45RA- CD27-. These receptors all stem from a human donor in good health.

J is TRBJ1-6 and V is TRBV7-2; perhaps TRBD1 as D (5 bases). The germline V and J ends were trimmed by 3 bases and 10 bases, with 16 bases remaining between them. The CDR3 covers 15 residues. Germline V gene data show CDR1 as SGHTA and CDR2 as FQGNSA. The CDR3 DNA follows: TGTGCCAGCAGCTTCGGGACCTTCGGGGAGTCACCCCTCCACTTT. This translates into CASSFGTFGESPLHF.

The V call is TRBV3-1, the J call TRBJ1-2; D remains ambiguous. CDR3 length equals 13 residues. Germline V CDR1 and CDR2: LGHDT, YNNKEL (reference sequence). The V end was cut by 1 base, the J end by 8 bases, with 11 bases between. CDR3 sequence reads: CASSQAARLGYTF. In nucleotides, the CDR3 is TGTGCCAGCAGCCAAGCCGCCAGGCTCGGCTACACCTTC.

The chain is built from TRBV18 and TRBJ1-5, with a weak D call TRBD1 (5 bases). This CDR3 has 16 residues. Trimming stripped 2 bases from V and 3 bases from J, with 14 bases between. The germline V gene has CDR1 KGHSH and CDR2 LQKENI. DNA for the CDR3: TGTGCCAGCTCACCAATTGGGGCGGAACTCAATCAGCCCCAGCATTTT. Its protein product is CASSPIGAELNQPQHF.

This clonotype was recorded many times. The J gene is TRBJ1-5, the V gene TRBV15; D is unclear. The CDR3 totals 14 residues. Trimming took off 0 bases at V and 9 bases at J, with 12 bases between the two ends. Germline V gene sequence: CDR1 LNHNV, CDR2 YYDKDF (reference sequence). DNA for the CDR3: TGTGCCACCAGCAGAGACCTCGCCGGTGGGCCCCAGCATTTT. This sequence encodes CATSRDLAGGPQHF.

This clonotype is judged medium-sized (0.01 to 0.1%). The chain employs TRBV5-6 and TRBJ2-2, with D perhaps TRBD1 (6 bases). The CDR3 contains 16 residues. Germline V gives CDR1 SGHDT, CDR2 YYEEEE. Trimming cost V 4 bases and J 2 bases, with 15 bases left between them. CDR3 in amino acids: CASSPMTGPNTGELFF. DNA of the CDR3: TGTGCCAGCAGCCCTATGACAGGACCAAACACCGGGGAGCTGTTTTTT. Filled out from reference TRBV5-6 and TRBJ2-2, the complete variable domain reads DAGVTQSPTHLIKTRGQQVTLRCSPKSGHDTVSWYQQALGQGPQFIFQYYEEEERQRGNFPDRFSGHQFPNYSSELNVNALLLGDSALYLCASSPMTGPNTGELFFGEGSRLTVL.

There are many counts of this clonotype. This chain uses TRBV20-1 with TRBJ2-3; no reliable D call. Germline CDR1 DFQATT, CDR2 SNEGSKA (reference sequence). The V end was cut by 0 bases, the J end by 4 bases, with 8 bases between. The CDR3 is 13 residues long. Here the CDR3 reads CSARDTQADTQYF. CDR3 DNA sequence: TGCAGTGCTAGAGATACCCAGGCAGATACGCAGTATTTT.

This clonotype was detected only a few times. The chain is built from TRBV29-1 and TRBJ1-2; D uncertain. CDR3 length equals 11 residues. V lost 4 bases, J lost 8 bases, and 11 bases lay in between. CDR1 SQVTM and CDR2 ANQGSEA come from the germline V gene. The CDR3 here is CSVGAGRGYTF. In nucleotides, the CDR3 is TGCAGCGTTGGGGCAGGCCGCGGCTACACCTTC.

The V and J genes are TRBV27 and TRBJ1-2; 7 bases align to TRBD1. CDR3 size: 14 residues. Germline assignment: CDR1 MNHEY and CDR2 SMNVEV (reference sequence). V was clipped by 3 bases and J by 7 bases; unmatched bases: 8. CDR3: CASSFTGQASGYTF. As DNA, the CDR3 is TGTGCCAGCAGTTTTACCGGACAGGCTAGTGGCTACACCTTC.

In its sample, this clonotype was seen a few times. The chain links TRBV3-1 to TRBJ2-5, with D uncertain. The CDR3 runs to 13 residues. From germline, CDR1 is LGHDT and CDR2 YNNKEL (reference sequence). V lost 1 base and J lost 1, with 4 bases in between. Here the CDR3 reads CASSQGGQETQYF. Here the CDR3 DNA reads TGTGCCAGCAGCCAAGGGGGCCAAGAGACCCAGTACTTC.

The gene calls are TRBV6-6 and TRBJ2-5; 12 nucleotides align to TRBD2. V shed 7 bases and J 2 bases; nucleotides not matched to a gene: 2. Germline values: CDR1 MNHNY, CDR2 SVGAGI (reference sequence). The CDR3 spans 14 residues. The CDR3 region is CASTGTSGQETQYF. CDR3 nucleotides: TGTGCCAGCACCGGGACTAGCGGGCAAGAGACCCAGTACTTC.

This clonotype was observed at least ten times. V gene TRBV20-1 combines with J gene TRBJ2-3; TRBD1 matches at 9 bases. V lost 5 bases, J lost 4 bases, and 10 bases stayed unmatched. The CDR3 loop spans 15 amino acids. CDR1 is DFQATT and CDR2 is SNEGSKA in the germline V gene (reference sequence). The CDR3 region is CSAEAGTGRADTQYF. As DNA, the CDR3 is TGCAGTGCTGAAGCCGGGACAGGGCGGGCAGATACGCAGTATTTT.

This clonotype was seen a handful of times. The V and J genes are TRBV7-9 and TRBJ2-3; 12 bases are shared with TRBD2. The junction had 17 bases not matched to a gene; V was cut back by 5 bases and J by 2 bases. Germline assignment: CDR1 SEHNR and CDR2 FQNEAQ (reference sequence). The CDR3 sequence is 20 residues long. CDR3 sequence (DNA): TGTGCCAGCAGCCGGCTAAGACTAGCGGGAGTCGGAGGGGCCACAGATACGCAGTATTTT. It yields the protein CASSRLRLAGVGGATDTQYF.

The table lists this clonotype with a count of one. The CDR3 reads CAWISGEGMAYGYTF. In DNA, the CDR3 is TGTGCCTGGATCAGTGGAGAAGGAATGGCCTATGGCTACACCTTC. V and J are TRBV30 and TRBJ1-2; D remains unclear. Trimming left V 4 bases short and J 4 bases short, with 19 bases between. Germline V lookup: CDR1 GTSNPN, CDR2 SVGIG (reference sequence). This CDR3 comprises 15 residues. Drawing the rest from reference TRBV30 and TRBJ1-2, the complete variable domain is SQTIHQWPATLVQPVGSPLSLECTVEGTSNPNLYWYRQAAGRGLQLLFYSVGIGQISSEVPQNLSASRPQDRQFILSSKKLLLSDSGFYLCAWISGEGMAYGYTFGSGTRLTVV.

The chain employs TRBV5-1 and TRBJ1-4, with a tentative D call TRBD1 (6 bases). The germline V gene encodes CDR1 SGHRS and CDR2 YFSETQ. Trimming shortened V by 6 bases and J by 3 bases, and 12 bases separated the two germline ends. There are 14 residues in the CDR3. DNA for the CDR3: TGCGCCAGCAAGGACGGGGGCCCTAATGAAAAACTGTTTTTT. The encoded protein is CASKDGGPNEKLFF.

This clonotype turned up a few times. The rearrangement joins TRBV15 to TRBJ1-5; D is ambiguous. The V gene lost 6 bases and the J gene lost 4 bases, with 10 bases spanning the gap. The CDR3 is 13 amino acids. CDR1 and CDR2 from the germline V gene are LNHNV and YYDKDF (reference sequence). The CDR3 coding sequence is TGTGCCACCAGACAGACAATTAATCAGCCCCAGCATTTT. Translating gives CATRQTINQPQHF.

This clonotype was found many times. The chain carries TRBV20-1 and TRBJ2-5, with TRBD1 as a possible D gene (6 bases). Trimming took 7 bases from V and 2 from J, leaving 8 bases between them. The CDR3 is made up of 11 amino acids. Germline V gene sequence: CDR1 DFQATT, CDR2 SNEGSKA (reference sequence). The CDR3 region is CSVRGQETQYF. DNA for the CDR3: TGCAGTGTCAGGGGACAAGAGACCCAGTACTTC.

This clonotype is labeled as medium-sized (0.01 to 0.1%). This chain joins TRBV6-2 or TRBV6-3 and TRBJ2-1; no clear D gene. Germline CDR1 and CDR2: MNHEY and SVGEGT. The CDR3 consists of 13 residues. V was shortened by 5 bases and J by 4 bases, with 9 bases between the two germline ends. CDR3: CASSILAYNEQFF. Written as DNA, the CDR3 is TGTGCCAGCAGTATCCTGGCGTACAATGAGCAGTTCTTC.

DNA of the CDR3: TGCAGTGCCGAGGTGGCGGGAGGGGGCCTCCGGGAGACCCAGTACTTC. Its protein is CSAEVAGGGLRETQYF. The V call is TRBV20-1, the J call TRBJ2-5; 9 nucleotides line up with TRBD2. Germline V lookup: CDR1 DFQATT, CDR2 SNEGSKA (reference sequence). The CDR3 spans 16 residues. Trimming took 6 bases from V and 5 from J; bases not matched to a gene: 16.